Presented here are 5 T cell receptor beta chains from one specimen sequenced in a study of T cell responses to AZD1222 COVID-19 vaccine (dated by TCRdb to the early 2020s). This sample's time point label indicates: baseline before first vaccination. To prepare the library, the immunoSEQ multiplex PCR assay was applied. Sourced from immuneACCESS, this table was stored by TCRdb with only in-frame sequences that have V and J called. A share of the clones is absent; for the studies checked, an unresolved V gene accounts for under half, and the remainder has no known explanation. Across this sample there are around 81,000 clones, with about 84% seen only once. The top ten clones comprise around 2.8% of the sample. The input for sequencing was peripheral blood, taken on day 0 of AZD1222 vaccination. The receptors derive from an adult in good health.

The rearrangement joins TRBV9 to TRBJ2-1; possible D gene TRBD1, 6 bases. Trimming cost V 0 bases and J 0 bases, with 10 bases left between them. The CDR3 length is 16 residues. Germline V gives CDR1 SGDLS, CDR2 YYNGEE. The chain's CDR3 is CASSVAQGSSYNEQFF. In nucleotides, the CDR3 is TGTGCCAGCAGCGTAGCTCAGGGGAGCTCCTACAATGAGCAGTTCTTC.

This chain joins TRBV3-1 (or the pseudogene TRBV3-2) and TRBJ1-1; tentatively, D is TRBD1 (5 bases). The germline V gene has CDR1 LGHDT and CDR2 YNNKEL (reference sequence). This CDR3 region has 12 residues. Trimming removed 1 base at V and 10 bases at J, with 10 bases between. The CDR3 bases are TGTGCCAGCAGCCAAGGCGGGGGGGGAGCTTTCTTT. Translation gives CASSQGGGGAFF.

This chain links TRBV4-3 with TRBJ1-2; unclear D gene. The V gene's germline CDR1 is LGHNA and CDR2 YSLEER. V lost 0 bases, J lost 3 bases, and 8 bases lay in between. The CDR3 extends over 14 amino acids. The CDR3: CASSQDFGDYGYTF. The CDR3 DNA sequence: TGCGCCAGCAGCCAAGATTTCGGGGACTATGGCTACACCTTC.

This chain uses TRBV2 with TRBJ1-5, with D unresolved. The CDR3 length is 13 residues. Per the germline V gene, CDR1 is SNHLY and CDR2 is FYNNEI. V shed 4 bases and J shed 1 base, with 5 bases lying between them. CDR3 nucleotide sequence: TGTGCCAGCAGTGCCAGAAGCAATCAGCCCCAGCATTTT. It specifies CASSARSNQPQHF.

The CDR3 reads CASSRGYGTDTQYF. CDR3 nucleotide sequence: TGTGCCAGCAGCCGGGGTTACGGCACAGATACGCAGTATTTT. This chain joins TRBV5-6 and TRBJ2-3, with D tentatively TRBD2 (5 bases). The CDR3 has 14 residues. Germline V lookup: CDR1 SGHDT, CDR2 YYEEEE. V lost 4 bases and J 1 base, leaving 10 bases between the germline ends.